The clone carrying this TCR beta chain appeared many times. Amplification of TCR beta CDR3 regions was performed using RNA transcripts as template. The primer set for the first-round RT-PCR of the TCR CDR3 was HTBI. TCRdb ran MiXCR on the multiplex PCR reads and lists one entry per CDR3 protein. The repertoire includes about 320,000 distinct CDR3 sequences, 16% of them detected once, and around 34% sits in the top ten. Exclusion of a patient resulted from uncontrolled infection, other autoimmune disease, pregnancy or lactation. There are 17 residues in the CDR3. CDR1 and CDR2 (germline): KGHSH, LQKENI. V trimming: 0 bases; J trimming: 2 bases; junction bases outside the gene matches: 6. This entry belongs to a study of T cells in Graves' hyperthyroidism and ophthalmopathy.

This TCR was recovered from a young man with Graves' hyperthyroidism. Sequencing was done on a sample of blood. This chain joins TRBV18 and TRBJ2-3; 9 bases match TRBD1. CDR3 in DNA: TGTGCCAGCTCACCACCGAACAGGGGGCCTTACACAGATACGCAGTATTTT. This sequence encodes CASSPPNRGPYTDTQYF.